The present entry profiles one T cell receptor beta chain with its context. What antigen it recognizes has not been identified. The sample holds no much larger clone one base away, and base qualities are not on file. TCRbeta CDR3 regions were amplified from genomic DNA by means of the immunoSEQ Assay, a bias-controlled multiplex PCR. Under the source paper's analysis protocol: The number of nucleated cells in each sample was estimated from the amplification of reference gene primers within the assay. To quantify the absolute abundance of each unique TCRbeta CDR3 rearrangement, sequence reads were collapsed and filtered. Productive Simpson clonality was computed per sample as the square root of Simpson's diversity index over productive rearrangements. TCRdb's version of the immuneACCESS table is confined to in-frame rearrangements and falls short of the full clone set. An unresolved V gene accounts for under half of the shortfall where checked; the remainder is of unknown origin. D and trimming were read from the DNA, whereas the V and J calls and clone size are those reported in that table. Recorded for this sample are 250,000 to 300,000 clones; less than 90% of them occurred a single time. Roughly 14% of the sample is in the top ten clones.

The source of the sample is a study of blood T cell repertoires in COVID-19 (dated by TCRdb to about 2020). About the investigation overall: Collaborator samples came from the United States, Italy and Spain and covered acute and convalescent phases of COVID-19. The prospective study material was composed of cDNA or gDNA derived from T cells, B-cell-depleted T cells, or PBMCs. Subjects who had been exposed to COVID-19, were actively infected with it, or had recovered from it provided the deeply sampled blood TCRbeta repertoires that made up the dataset. A freely available public database, intended as a resource for researchers studying the immune response to SARS-CoV-2, is where the repertoires were released. Samples came from the ongoing ImmuneRACE study (first 160 participants) plus 1,254 subjects from 6 global collaborators. Sample metadata almost always included a de-identified subject ID, COVID-19 status, age in years and sex. Where available, HLA class I and class II types were obtained from metadata supplied by the sample provider rather than from assay-based typing.

In Seattle, one collaborating source enrolled patients while the infection was active and tracked those patients longitudinally over the course of disease. Collaborating institutions collected whole blood in K2EDTA tubes following their own protocols. For TCRbeta analysis, collaborator samples were shipped as frozen whole blood, as isolated PBMCs, or as DNA extracted from either sample type. The paper's findings and limits, for the study overall: Clinical and demographic metadata were provided uncurated, with the amount varying by source and participant.

Looking up the germline V gene yields CDR1 SGHVS and CDR2 FNYEAQ. The junction carries 17 bases between V and J, which are trimmed by 1 base and 5 bases respectively. The CDR3 starts with the cysteine, ends with the phenylalanine, and has 16 residues. Kept here is only the CDR3 DNA, which spans 48 bases and is read in frame from base 1. The clonotype was recovered from a woman in her sixties or seventies with COVID-19, enrolled during active disease. Specimen: peripheral blood. The chain couples TRBV7-6 to TRBJ2-5; the D gene is not confidently resolved. The DNA reads as follows: TGTGCCAGCAGCTTAGAAGTCGCTAGGTGGAGTGAGACCCAGTACTTC. This yields the protein CASSLEVARWSETQYF.